This is a list of T cell receptor beta chains from one sample in a study of T cell changes during pregnancy in multiple sclerosis. Libraries were prepared by immunoSEQ multiplex PCR; TCRdb keeps only in-frame clonotypes and omits some of them. The sample consists of approximately 48,000 clones, 90% to 95% of them appearing once. Source: CD4+ T cells from peripheral blood mononuclear cells, taken after pregnancy. Receptors originate from a female donor with multiple sclerosis, enrolled in a pregnancy study. CDR3s include the opening cysteine and the closing phenylalanine or tryptophan. The order of the fields is clone size, J gene, V gene, D gene, CDR3 DNA, CDR3 protein. D genes are given only for firm matches. A row's size may be missing; if present it is once, few, many or a size class.

>-|TRBJ1-5|TRBV5-6|-
TGTGCCAGCAGCGGGCGAACAGCCAAACCCCAGCATTTT
CASSGRTAKPQHF
>-|TRBJ2-7|TRBV7-9|TRBD1
TGTGCCAGCAGCCCAATGGGCTCAGGGGGAGAGCAGTACTTC
CASSPMGSGGEQYF
>-|TRBJ1-1|TRBV6-6|TRBD1
TGTGCCAGCAGTCCCGGGACAGGAGCATACACTGAAGCTTTCTTT
CASSPGTGAYTEAFF
>once|TRBJ2-1|TRBV5-6|TRBD2
TGTGCCAGCAGCCAGGGACTAGCGGGAGGGGAGCAGTTCTTC
CASSQGLAGGEQFF
>-|TRBJ2-7|TRBV2|TRBD2
TGTGCCAGCAGTGTAACGTTGGAGGGACGGGGGGGTGTGCAGTACTTC
CASSVTLEGRGGVQYF
>-|TRBJ2-3|TRBV5-1|TRBD2
TGCGCCAGCAGCTCGGGACTAGCGGGAGGGAAATCGGCAGATACGCAGTATTTT
CASSSGLAGGKSADTQYF
>-|TRBJ2-4|TRBV2|TRBD2
TGTGCCAGCAGAAGACTAGCGGGAGGGCCTGGGGGATTAGACATTCAGTACTTC
CASRRLAGGPGGLDIQYF
>-|TRBJ1-4|TRBV18|TRBD1
TGTGCCAGCTCACCACCCCAAGGGGGCAATGAAAAACTGTTTTTT
CASSPPQGGNEKLFF
>-|TRBJ2-4|TRBV19|TRBD2
TGTGCCACCACCCCCAGCTTCGGGAGGGCACTAGCCAAAAACATTCAGTACTTC
CATTPSFGRALAKNIQYF
>-|TRBJ1-2|TRBV6-4|TRBD1
TGTGCCAGCAGTCGGACAGGGGGCTATGGCTACACCTTC
CASSRTGGYGYTF
>-|TRBJ1-1|TRBV7-8|-
TGTGCCAGCAGCTTAAGGAAACCGGGAACTGAAGCTTTCTTT
CASSLRKPGTEAFF
>-|TRBJ1-2|TRBV30|-
TGTGCCTGGAATTCAGGGACAACCAACTATGGCTACACCTTC
CAWNSGTTNYGYTF
>-|TRBJ2-1|TRBV18|-
TGTGCCAGCTCACCGCGGGATGAGCAGTTCTTC
CASSPRDEQFF
>once|TRBJ1-1|TRBV6-1|-
TGTGCCAGCAGTGCTGGGAGAGCGCACATGAACACTGAAGCTTTCTTT
CASSAGRAHMNTEAFF
>-|TRBJ2-1|TRBV5-1|-
TGCGCCAGCAGCTTGGTTGCGCCGGGGGTGAGTGAGCAGTTCTTC
CASSLVAPGVSEQFF
>once|TRBJ2-1|TRBV9|TRBD2
TGTGCCAGCAGCTTTCTAGCGGGTAGCCTCTACAATGAGCAGTTCTTC
CASSFLAGSLYNEQFF
>-|TRBJ2-5|TRBV4-1|TRBD2
TGCGCCAGCAGCCAAGAATTGACAGCCGGGACTAGCAGGAGCTCAGCTTTAGGGACCCAGTACTTC
CASSQELTAGTSRSSALGTQYF
>-|TRBJ2-2|TRBV11-1|TRBD1
TGTGCCAGCAGCCCACAGGGGGCGCGCACCGGGGAGCTGTTTTTT
CASSPQGARTGELFF
>-|TRBJ2-7|TRBV25-1|TRBD1
TGTGCCAGCAGTGAATTTGGACAGGGTCCAGAGCAGTACTTC
CASSEFGQGPEQYF
>once|TRBJ2-3|TRBV9|TRBD2
TGTGCCAGCAGCGTAGGGACTAGCGGCCCTACAGATACGCAGTATTTT
CASSVGTSGPTDTQYF
>-|TRBJ2-3|TRBV5-1|-
TGCGCCAGCAGCTTGCGAGGGATAGGGACAGATACGCAGTATTTT
CASSLRGIGTDTQYF
>-|TRBJ2-1|TRBV29-1|TRBD2
TGCAGCGTTGACGGGACTAGCGGGAGGGCCGGTACTGAGCAGTTCTTC
CSVDGTSGRAGTEQFF
>-|TRBJ2-1|TRBV6-5|-
TGTGCCAGCAGTTACTCGGGGTCGGCGGGCTACAATGAGCAGTTCTTC
CASSYSGSAGYNEQFF
>-|TRBJ2-3|TRBV5-1|-
TGCGCCAGCAGCTTCGGTAGCGCCTCAGATACGCAGTATTTT
CASSFGSASDTQYF
>-|TRBJ2-1|TRBV19|TRBD2
TGTGCCAGTACCCAACTAGCGGGAGGAGGTGGTGAGCAGTTCTTC
CASTQLAGGGGEQFF
>-|TRBJ1-4|TRBV7-6|TRBD1
TGTGCCAGCAGCCCCTCATCGGGCACAGGGGGTTATGAAAAACTGTTTTTT
CASSPSSGTGGYEKLFF
>few|TRBJ1-3|TRBV18|TRBD1
TGTGCCAGCTCACTCGTTCCGGGACAGGGCTCCGATACCTCTGGAAACACCATATATTTT
CASSLVPGQGSDTSGNTIYF
>-|TRBJ2-3|TRBV20-1|-
TGCAGTGCTCCCGTTTTGGATACGCAGTATTTT
CSAPVLDTQYF
>-|TRBJ2-7|TRBV6-5|TRBD1
TGTGCCAGCAGTTACCGGACAGGAATCTACGAGCAGTACTTC
CASSYRTGIYEQYF
>-|TRBJ2-2|TRBV14|TRBD1
TGTGCCAGCAGGGGACAGGGAAAGAACACCGGGGAGCTGTTTTTT
CASRGQGKNTGELFF
>-|TRBJ1-2|TRBV13|TRBD1
TGTGCCAGCAGCCGAGACAGGGTTGGCTATGGCTACACCTTC
CASSRDRVGYGYTF
>-|TRBJ2-7|TRBV7-6|-
TGTGCCAGCAGCTTAGGGGGTGTGAGGCGGGACGAGCAGTACTTC
CASSLGGVRRDEQYF
>-|TRBJ2-3|TRBV7-9|TRBD2
TGTGCCAGCAGCCCCGGACTAGCTGATATTTTCGGTACGCAGTATTTT
CASSPGLADIFGTQYF
>-|TRBJ2-1|TRBV28|TRBD2
TGTGCCAGCAGTTTGCCGGGACTAGCGGGAGGTAACTCCTACAATGAGCAGTTCTTC
CASSLPGLAGGNSYNEQFF
>-|TRBJ2-1|TRBV18|TRBD2
TGTGCCAGCTCACCGGGTAGCGGGAGAACTAATGAGCAGTTCTTC
CASSPGSGRTNEQFF
>once|TRBJ2-7|TRBV10-2|TRBD1
TGCGCCAGCAGTGATATTCGACAGGGGAAATCCTACGAGCAGTACTTC
CASSDIRQGKSYEQYF
>-|TRBJ2-2|TRBV27|-
TGTGCCAGCAGTTCGTCGCCGGGTCGCGGCTACCGTTTCACCGGGGAGCTGTTTTTT
CASSSSPGRGYRFTGELFF
>-|TRBJ1-2|TRBV7-2|TRBD1
TGTGCCAGCAGCTTAGGGACAGGGCCTACCTTC
CASSLGTGPTF
>-|TRBJ1-1|TRBV5-1|-
TGCGCCAGCAGCCCTCAGGGGACCGGCACTGAAGCTTTCTTT
CASSPQGTGTEAFF
>-|TRBJ1-2|TRBV19|TRBD1
TGTGCCAGTAGAGTGGACAGGGCGGGTCCTGGCTACACCTTC
CASRVDRAGPGYTF
>few|TRBJ1-2|TRBV27|-
TGTGCCAGCAGTTTATTCCCTTCCTATGGCTACACCTTC
CASSLFPSYGYTF
>-|TRBJ2-6|TRBV6-4|-
TGTGCCAGCAGTGCTGGCAGCTCTGGGGCCAACGTCCTGACTTTC
CASSAGSSGANVLTF
>-|TRBJ2-2|TRBV29-1|TRBD1
TGCAGCGTTGAAAGGCAGGGGGCGAACACCGGGGAGCTGTTTTTT
CSVERQGANTGELFF
>-|TRBJ2-1|TRBV7-9|TRBD2
TGTGCCAGCAGCTTAGGAGGACTAGCGGGAGGCGGGGTCAATGAGCAGTTCTTC
CASSLGGLAGGGVNEQFF
>-|TRBJ2-3|TRBV11-2|TRBD2
TGTGCCAGCAGCTTAGTAGCGGGTCCCACAGATACGCAGTATTTT
CASSLVAGPTDTQYF
>-|TRBJ2-1|TRBV10-3|-
TGTGCCATCAGTGAGTCGAGAGGCCGGAGTAGCAATGAGCAGTTCTTC
CAISESRGRSSNEQFF
>-|TRBJ2-1|TRBV5-4|-
TGTGCCAGCAGCTTGGACGCGAGCTCCTACAATGAGCAGTTCTTC
CASSLDASSYNEQFF
>-|TRBJ2-7|TRBV29-1|TRBD2
TGCAGCGTTGTGGCTAGCGGGGGTTCCTACGAGCAGTACTTC
CSVVASGGSYEQYF
>-|TRBJ2-2|TRBV19|-
TGTGCCAGCCAGCGGAGGTGGGGGGAATCCGGGGAGCTGTTTTTT
CASQRRWGESGELFF
>-|TRBJ1-1|TRBV6-1|-
TGTGCCAGCAGTTTTAATACAAACACTGAAGCTTTCTTT
CASSFNTNTEAFF
>-|TRBJ2-5|TRBV5-1|-
TGCGCCAGCAGCTCAGGGATTGAGGAGACCCAGTACTTC
CASSSGIEETQYF